The 29 T cell receptor beta chains below all came from one sample that was sequenced in a study of blood T cell repertoires in COVID-19 (dated by TCRdb to 2020 to 2022). Libraries were made using the immunoSEQ multiplex PCR assay. Here the immuneACCESS table is served through TCRdb, limited to in-frame sequences with V and J called. Missing clones are a known gap in these copies; in checked studies unresolved V genes cover under half, and the rest lacks a known reason. The sample table records approximately 42,000 clones; 76% of these occur just once. The biggest ten clones account for roughly a quarter of the sample. The sequenced sample consisted of peripheral blood. The receptors here all came from a man of 80 years or more with acute or convalescent COVID-19.

In this sample, this clone turned up once. The V and J genes are TRBV20-1 and TRBJ1-2, with D perhaps matching TRBD1 (5 bases). Germline lookup yields CDR1 DFQATT and CDR2 SNEGSKA (reference sequence). The CDR3 runs 14 residues. V lost 3 bases and J lost 3, with 14 bases in between. CDR3 amino acids: CSASQFGRDYGYTF. CDR3 sequence (DNA): TGCAGTGCTAGTCAGTTCGGCAGGGACTATGGCTACACCTTC.

This chain uses TRBV3-1 (or the pseudogene TRBV3-2) with TRBJ2-7, with 8 bases that match TRBD1. Looked up from germline, CDR1 is LGHDT and CDR2 is YNNKEL (reference sequence). The V gene end was trimmed by 4 bases and the J gene end by 2 bases; junction bases not matched to a gene: 7. CDR3 length: 15 amino acids. CDR3 residues: CASSRQGFGAYEQYF. The DNA for the CDR3 is TGTGCCAGCAGCCGACAGGGGTTCGGGGCCTACGAGCAGTACTTC.

This chain connects TRBV18 to TRBJ1-1, with TRBD1 identical over 10 bases. The CDR3 consists of 14 residues. V was pared by 7 bases and J by 2 bases, with 4 bases of the junction left unmatched. Looked up from germline, CDR1 is KGHSH and CDR2 is LQKENI. The DNA of the CDR3 is TGTGCCAGCTTAGGGACAGGGGTCAACACTGAAGCTTTCTTT. Its protein is CASLGTGVNTEAFF. Full variable domain (missing parts from reference TRBV18 and TRBJ1-1): NAGVMQNPRHLVRRRGQEARLRCSPMKGHSHVYWYRQLPEEGLKFMVYLQKENIIDESGMPKERFSAEFPKEGPSILRIQQVVRGDSAAYFCASLGTGVNTEAFFGQGTRLTVV.

V usage is TRBV7-2 and J usage is TRBJ2-3; 8 bases are a match to TRBD1. The CDR3 is made up of 15 amino acids. CDR1 is SGHTA, CDR2 FQGNSA, per germline. Trimming removed 6 bases from V and 5 bases from J; junction bases left unmatched: 10. CDR3 DNA: TGTGCCAGCAGTCGACGGACAGGGATGGTAGATACGCAGTATTTT. Translation gives CASSRRTGMVDTQYF.

This clone was recorded a few times. V usage is TRBV21-1 and J usage is TRBJ2-4; TRBD1 was called by the table and not checked on the DNA. TRBV21-1 is shown as a pseudogene. CDR3 length equals 16 residues. CDR3 sequence: CASSRSYRGVKNIQYF. In nucleotides, the CDR3 is TGTGCCAGCAGCAGATCATACAGGGGTGTCAAAAACATTCAGTACTTC.

The V gene is TRBV11-3, the J gene TRBJ2-2; TRBD2 agrees at 11 bases. The J segment lost 6 bases and the V segment lost 4 bases, leaving 7 bases of the junction unmatched. This CDR3 has 16 residues. Germline values: CDR1 SGHNT, CDR2 YENEEA. CDR3 sequence reads: CASSYSGLAAPGELFF. DNA of the CDR3: TGTGCCAGCAGCTACTCGGGACTAGCGGCCCCCGGGGAGCTGTTTTTT.

The chain links TRBV18 to TRBJ1-3; no definite D call. The CDR3 sequence is 15 residues long. Trimming removed 3 bases from V and 1 base from J, with 10 bases in between. Germline V gives CDR1 KGHSH, CDR2 LQKENI. The CDR3 protein is CASSPAGTSGNTIYF. As DNA, the CDR3 is TGTGCCAGCTCACCGGCAGGAACTTCTGGAAACACCATATATTTT.

The chain couples TRBV2 to TRBJ2-7; tentative D call: TRBD1 (6 bases). Trimming removed 4 bases from V and 6 bases from J, with 7 bases in between. CDR1 is SNHLY, CDR2 FYNNEI, per germline. The CDR3 contains 11 residues. The CDR3 region has the DNA TGTGCCAGCAGTGTGGGGGCCGAGCAGTACTTC. Its protein is CASSVGAEQYF.

This clone was detected a few times. The chain carries TRBV27 and TRBJ1-5, with 7 bases matching TRBD1. The CDR3 has 12 residues. Germline CDR1 MNHEY, CDR2 SMNVEV (reference sequence). V lost 8 bases to trimming and J lost 5 bases; unmatched junction nucleotides: 3. The CDR3 nucleotides are TGTGCCAGCCGGACAGGCCATCAGCCCCAGCATTTT. Translation: CASRTGHQPQHF.

A few counts support this clone. The chain uses TRBV5-1 and TRBJ2-1, with D perhaps TRBD1 (6 bases). This CDR3 spans 15 amino acids. Per germline, CDR1 SGHRS and CDR2 YFSETQ. V lost 4 bases and J lost 0, with 11 bases in between. The CDR3 spells CASSEQGSSYNEQFF. The CDR3 DNA sequence: TGCGCCAGCAGCGAACAGGGTTCCTCCTACAATGAGCAGTTCTTC. Drawing the rest from reference TRBV5-1 and TRBJ2-1, the complete variable domain is KAGVTQTPRYLIKTRGQQVTLSCSPISGHRSVSWYQQTPGQGLQFLFEYFSETQRNKGNFPGRFSGRQFSNSRSEMNVSTLELGDSALYLCASSEQGSSYNEQFFGPGTRLTVL.

The chain is built from TRBV12-3 or TRBV12-4 and TRBJ1-2; D remains unclear. V dropped 3 bases and J dropped 1 base, with 6 bases sitting between them. CDR3 size: 13 residues. In DNA, the CDR3 is TGTGCCAGCAGTTTGAGTTATAACTATGGCTACACCTTC. Protein product: CASSLSYNYGYTF.

This clone was counted a single time. The rearrangement joins TRBV5-1 to TRBJ1-3; 10 nucleotides match TRBD1. The germline V gene has CDR1 SGHRS and CDR2 YFSETQ. Trimming took 0 bases from V and 3 from J; bases not matched to a gene: 3. The CDR3 length is 16 residues. The CDR3 nucleotides are TGCGCCAGCAGCTTGGGGACAGGGGGTGTTGGAAACACCATATATTTT. Translated: CASSLGTGGVGNTIYF.

The CDR3 loop reads CASSLSSSEQFF. The CDR3 DNA sequence: TGTGCCAGCAGCTTGTCTAGCTCTGAGCAGTTCTTC. V usage is TRBV5-6 and J usage is TRBJ2-1; TRBD2 is a possible D gene (5 bases). This CDR3 comprises 12 residues. Germline CDR1 is SGHDT and CDR2 is YYEEEE. The V end was cut by 1 base, the J end by 9 bases, with 8 bases between. The whole variable domain, filled in from reference TRBV5-6 and TRBJ2-1, reads DAGVTQSPTHLIKTRGQQVTLRCSPKSGHDTVSWYQQALGQGPQFIFQYYEEEERQRGNFPDRFSGHQFPNYSSELNVNALLLGDSALYLCASSLSSSEQFFGPGTRLTVL.

This clone was seen at least ten times. The rearrangement joins TRBV6-5 to TRBJ2-7, with 11 bases fitting TRBD2. Germline CDR1 and CDR2: MNHEY and SVGAGI. CDR3 size: 15 residues. Trimming cost V 6 bases and J 0 bases; bases outside gene matches: 4. CDR3 sequence (DNA): TGTGCCAGCAGGCCCGGGACTAGCGGCTCCTACGAGCAGTACTTC. Translation gives CASRPGTSGSYEQYF.

V gene TRBV6-1 combines with J gene TRBJ2-3; 11 bases are a match to TRBD1. Germline V gene lookup returns CDR1 MNHNS and CDR2 SASEGT. V lost 3 bases and J lost 1; bases outside the gene matches: 0. The CDR3 covers 15 residues. CDR3 loop: CASSEDRGRTDTQYF. DNA of the CDR3: TGTGCCAGCAGTGAGGACAGGGGGCGCACAGATACGCAGTATTTT.

This clone was detected a few times. This chain connects TRBV2 to TRBJ2-1, with D possibly matching TRBD1 (6 bases). Germline values: CDR1 SNHLY, CDR2 FYNNEI. The CDR3 length is 14 residues. V was shortened by 6 bases and J by 0 bases, with 9 bases between the two germline ends. The CDR3 loop reads CASRDSSSYNEQFF. CDR3 bases: TGTGCCAGCAGGGACAGCAGCTCCTACAATGAGCAGTTCTTC. The full variable domain, rest sourced from reference TRBV2 and TRBJ2-1, is EPEVTQTPSHQVTQMGQEVILRCVPISNHLYFYWYRQILGQKVEFLVSFYNNEISEKSEIFDDQFSVERPDGSNFTLKIRSTKLEDSAMYFCASRDSSSYNEQFFGPGTRLTVL.

The chain combines TRBV12-5 with TRBJ2-2; TRBD1 might be the D (6 bases). Trimming took 6 bases from V and 0 from J, leaving 11 bases between them. Per germline, CDR1 LGHNT and CDR2 FRNRAP. The CDR3 runs to 15 residues. The CDR3 is CASGPWTANTGELFF. The DNA of the CDR3 is TGTGCTAGTGGACCCTGGACAGCGAACACCGGGGAGCTGTTTTTT. The entire variable domain, with the rest obtained from reference TRBV12-5 and TRBJ2-2, is as follows: DARVTQTPRHKVTEMGQEVTMRCQPILGHNTVFWYRQTMMQGLELLAYFRNRAPLDDSGMPKDRFSAEMPDATLATLKIQPSEPRDSAVYFCASGPWTANTGELFFGEGSRLTVL.

This chain joins TRBV6-5 and TRBJ1-4; tentative D call: TRBD1 (5 bases). V was cut by 7 bases and J by 5 bases, with 11 bases left in between. The CDR3 length is 13 residues. The germline CDR1 and CDR2 sequences are MNHEY and SVGAGI. The CDR3 here is CASTQGMNEKLFF. In DNA form, the CDR3 reads TGTGCCAGCACCCAGGGTATGAATGAAAAACTGTTTTTT.

V gene TRBV23-1 combines with J gene TRBJ2-7, with 8 bases fitting TRBD2. TRBV23-1 is an open reading frame, and its role is uncertain. Trimming removed 11 bases from V and 2 bases from J; junction bases left unmatched: 8. The CDR3 has 13 residues. CDR3 loop: CAHKLRGAYEQYF. The CDR3 region has the DNA TGCGCCCATAAACTGCGGGGGGCCTACGAGCAGTACTTC.

V usage is TRBV5-5 and J usage is TRBJ1-6; possible D gene TRBD1, 5 bases. V was clipped by 4 bases and J by 5 bases, with 13 bases between them. Per the germline V gene, CDR1 is SGHKS and CDR2 is YYEKEE (reference sequence). The CDR3 consists of 15 residues. CDR3 bases: TGTGCCAGCAGCCAAGGGGCCCAAAATAATTCACCCCTCCACTTT. Translated: CASSQGAQNNSPLHF.

This clone was counted only a few times. The V gene is TRBV30, the J gene TRBJ1-2; weak D call: TRBD1 (6 bases). This CDR3 has 13 amino acids. Trimming removed 4 bases from V and 4 bases from J, with 13 bases in between. Germline assignment: CDR1 GTSNPN and CDR2 SVGIG (reference sequence). The CDR3 protein is CAWTLMDSYGYTF. CDR3 sequence (DNA): TGTGCCTGGACGCTTATGGACAGCTATGGCTACACCTTC.

This sequence joins TRBV29-1 and TRBJ2-2, with no clear D. Germline V gene lookup returns CDR1 SQVTM and CDR2 ANQGSEA. This CDR3 is 11 amino acids long. The V end was cut by 7 bases, the J end by 1 base, with 4 bases between. CDR3 loop: CSGQNTGELFF. The CDR3 DNA reads TGCAGCGGGCAGAACACCGGGGAGCTGTTTTTT.

The CDR3 spells CSASGSGRNEQFF. CDR3 coding DNA: TGCAGTGCTAGTGGTAGCGGGAGGAATGAGCAGTTCTTC. The chain employs TRBV20-1 and TRBJ2-1; 10 bases map to TRBD2. The CDR3 consists of 13 residues. The trim removed 3 bases at V and 7 bases at J, leaving 3 bases unmatched. Germline V gene sequence: CDR1 DFQATT, CDR2 SNEGSKA (reference sequence).

The V gene is TRBV29-1, the J gene TRBJ2-2, with 8 bases that match TRBD1. V shed 5 bases, J shed 7 bases, and the junction held 6 bases outside the gene matches. This CDR3 spans 13 amino acids. Germline V gene lookup returns CDR1 SQVTM and CDR2 ANQGSEA. CDR3 nucleotide sequence: TGCAGCGTTAGGCAGGGGGCCGGCGGGGAGCTGTTTTTT. Translating gives CSVRQGAGGELFF.

The chain combines TRBV7-8 with TRBJ1-1; 7 bases map to TRBD1. Trimming cost V 2 bases and J 1 base; bases outside gene matches: 10. The CDR3 sequence is 17 residues long. Germline loops: CDR1 SGHVS, CDR2 FQNEAQ. This CDR3 reads CASSLKRGRGGNTEAFF. CDR3 DNA: TGTGCCAGCAGCTTAAAGAGGGGGCGGGGAGGGAACACTGAAGCTTTCTTT.

The chain combines TRBV19 with TRBJ2-7, with D possibly TRBD1 on 6 matching bases. Trimming took off 6 bases at V and 5 bases at J, with 14 bases between the two ends. The CDR3 loop spans 13 amino acids. The germline CDR1 and CDR2 sequences are LNHDA and SQIVND (reference sequence). CDR3 region: CASRLTGSDEQYF. Here the CDR3 DNA reads TGTGCCAGTAGACTCACAGGGAGCGACGAGCAGTACTTC.

This chain uses TRBV5-1 with TRBJ1-1, with a tentative D call TRBD1 (5 bases). The V end lost 0 bases, the J end lost 5 bases, and 20 bases lay between the germline ends. Germline-derived CDR1 and CDR2 are SGHRS and YFSETQ. The CDR3 runs 17 residues. The CDR3 sequence is CASSLEGAGRVRTEAFF. The CDR3, as DNA: TGCGCCAGCAGCTTGGAAGGGGCGGGGAGGGTAAGGACTGAAGCTTTCTTT.

The rearrangement uses TRBV7-3 and TRBJ2-2, with 8 bases identical to TRBD2. Germline CDR1 SGHTA, CDR2 FQGTGA. This CDR3 has 16 amino acids. With V trimmed by 5 bases and J by 3 bases, 8 bases remained unmatched. CDR3 nucleotides: TGTGCCAGCAGCCCACCGGGACTAGGGGACACCGGGGAGCTGTTTTTT. It codes for CASSPPGLGDTGELFF. Full variable domain (rest looked up from reference TRBV7-3 and TRBJ2-2): GAGVSQTPSNKVTEKGKYVELRCDPISGHTALYWYRQSLGQGPEFLIYFQGTGAADDSGLPNDRFFAVRPEGSVSTLKIQRTERGDSAVYLCASSPPGLGDTGELFFGEGSRLTVL.

A single count supports this clone. J is TRBJ1-2 and V is TRBV28, with a tentative D call TRBD1 (5 bases). This CDR3 region has 12 residues. Germline V gene sequence: CDR1 MDHEN, CDR2 SYDVKM. The ends were cut back, 6 bases at V and 5 bases at J, with 10 bases in the middle. Written as DNA, the CDR3 is TGTGCCAGCAGCCTCGACAGATATGGCTACACCTTC. Translated: CASSLDRYGYTF.